The present TCR beta chain was sequenced within a study of Ad26.COV2.S vaccination and SARS-CoV-2 variants. Study-wide context: Ad26.COV2.S given intramuscularly, once or twice 56 days apart. Study findings and constraints: While placebo recipients had lower spike-specific TCR breadth, vaccine recipients had more. Researchers cautioned that TCR breadth and depth analyses may have underestimated total T cell responses.

Sequencing was performed with immunoSEQ multiplex PCR; in TCRdb, only in-frame clones are kept and a portion is missing. The sample lists hundreds of thousands of clones, about 87% occurring once. As for treatment: about 20 received Ad26.COV2.S at low or high dose, single or two shots; 5 received placebo; per-sample allocation not given. Each sample was drawn 63 days after the first injection (of vaccine or placebo). A note on this clone: Its specificity is not known.

Germline CDR1 MNHNS, CDR2 SASEGT. The CDR3 runs 11 residues. Trimming removed 3 bases from V and 8 bases from J, with 7 bases in between. This receptor was identified in a person aged 18 to 65 who received the Ad26.COV2.S COVID-19 vaccine or a placebo. The chain combines TRBV6-1 with TRBJ1-2; D gene unclear. This specimen was peripheral blood, taken in a trial of Ad26.COV2.S vaccine versus placebo. As DNA, the CDR3 is TGTGCCAGCAGTGAGGTAAACGGCTACACCTTC. Its protein product is CASSEVNGYTF.